This TCR beta chain was sequenced during a study of blood T cell repertoires in COVID-19. This clone has a single count. The method was immunoSEQ multiplex PCR; TCRdb's version includes in-frame clones alone and lacks a portion of them. The sample lists 180,000 or so clones, 86% seen once, with 5% to 7% in the top ten. Germline V lookup: CDR1 SGHNT, CDR2 YYREEE (reference sequence). The length of the CDR3 is 15 residues. Trimming left V 2 bases short and J 2 bases short, with 11 bases between. The chain uses TRBV5-4 and TRBJ2-1; D possibly corresponds to TRBD2 (6 bases). This receptor was obtained from a middle-aged man with acute COVID-19. Sequenced: PBMCs or T cells enriched from blood (not recorded which). CDR3 in amino acids: CASSFSGNTYNEQFF. In nucleotides, the CDR3 is TGTGCCAGCAGCTTTAGCGGTAATACCTACAATGAGCAGTTCTTC.